The next 25 T cell receptor delta chains were all read from a single sample in a study of Vδ1+ human thymocytes. Sequences come from RNA converted to cDNA by reverse transcription. Multiplex PCR used pooled V-gene forward primers and a constant-region reverse primer to amplify CDR3s. TCRdb reanalysed the multiplex PCR reads with CATT. The sample contains around 26,000 delta-chain clones, over 25% of which appear only once. The antigens these receptors bind are not known. Study results and caveats: Thymic TRG and TRD repertoires appeared highly polyclonal, with Gaussian CDR3 length distributions.

Material: Vdelta1+ gamma-delta thymocytes from the thymus. This sample's subset: FACS-sorted CD3+ TCRalphabeta- TCRVdelta1+ TCRVdelta2- thymocytes. The receptors derive from a boy in the first two years of life who had congenital heart surgery.

This clone has just a few counts. The genes are TRDV1 and TRDJ1, with 7 positions matching TRDD2. The germline V gene encodes CDR1 TSWWSYY and CDR2 QGS. The trim removed 3 bases at V and 1 base at J, leaving 20 bases unmatched. The CDR3 is 20 amino acids. The CDR3 reads CALGDWAASAFLCCTDKLIF. The CDR3 DNA reads TGTGCTCTTGGGGACTGGGCCGCATCGGCCTTCCTGTGTTGCACCGATAAACTCATCTTT.

The chain links TRDV1 to TRDJ1; TRDD2 might be the D (9 bases). The CDR3 has 21 amino acids. V lost 5 bases to trimming and J lost 0 bases, with 31 bases between them. The germline CDR1 and CDR2 sequences are TSWWSYY and QGS. The CDR3 spells CALGRLLPTSPGGLYTDKLIF. The CDR3 DNA sequence: TGTGCTCTTGGGCGTCTCCTTCCTACGAGTCCTGGGGGACTCTACACCGATAAACTCATCTTT.

This rearrangement joins TRDV1 to TRDJ1; 11 bases are shared with TRDD3. Germline assignment: CDR1 TSWWSYY and CDR2 QGS. Unmatched junction bases numbered 6, after V lost 0 bases and J lost 3 bases. This CDR3 is built from 17 residues. CDR3 region: CALGELSSWGIPDKLIF. CDR3 DNA sequence: TGTGCTCTTGGGGAACTATCCTCCTGGGGGATACCCGATAAACTCATCTTT.

The chain carries TRDV1 and TRDJ1; possible D gene TRDD3, 6 bases. Trimming stripped 1 base from V and 0 bases from J, with 21 bases between. The CDR3 is 19 amino acids. Germline loops: CDR1 TSWWSYY, CDR2 QGS. Here the CDR3 reads CALGERGRYWRDNTDKLIF. The CDR3 region has the DNA TGTGCTCTTGGGGAACGGGGGAGATACTGGCGGGATAACACCGATAAACTCATCTTT.

This clone appeared a single time. Germline is not matched at one junction end, which may reflect a read error. The chain recombines TRDV1 with TRDJ1, with TRDD3 matching over 9 bases. Germline values: CDR1 TSWWSYY, CDR2 QGS. This CDR3 comprises 20 residues. This CDR3 is CARGDTWGSSGDTTCVKLIF. The CDR3 DNA sequence: TGTGCTCGTGGGGACACCTGGGGTTCCTCTGGGGATACGACTTGTGTTAAACTCATCTTT.

This chain joins TRDV1 and TRDJ1; D is possibly TRDD2 (5 bases). CDR1 TSWWSYY and CDR2 QGS come from the germline V gene. Between the trimmed V and J ends, which lost 3 bases and 3 bases, there was a span of 44 bases. This CDR3 contains 25 residues. CDR3 in amino acids: CALGDLKHHLGPSRPSRTVPDKLIF. CDR3 sequence (DNA): TGTGCTCTTGGGGACTTAAAACATCACTTAGGCCCCTCTAGGCCTTCGCGGACAGTACCCGATAAACTCATCTTT.

The rearrangement uses TRDV1 and TRDJ1; possible D gene TRDD2, 5 bases. The germline V and J ends were trimmed by 4 bases and 1 base, with 25 bases remaining between them. Germline values: CDR1 TSWWSYY, CDR2 QGS. This CDR3 has 19 residues. The CDR3 sequence is CALGVASSRLYMGTDKLIF. For the CDR3, the DNA is TGTGCTCTTGGGGTAGCTTCCAGCCGGCTCTACATGGGCACCGATAAACTCATCTTT.

This rearrangement joins TRDV1 to TRDJ1; 12 nucleotides agree with TRDD3. Germline CDR1 TSWWSYY, CDR2 QGS. The trim removed 5 bases at V and 2 bases at J, leaving 30 bases unmatched. The CDR3 spans 24 residues. The CDR3 loop is CALGNEGKPSYRKYWGIQTDKLIF. The CDR3 bases are TGTGCTCTTGGGAACGAAGGTAAGCCTTCCTACCGAAAGTACTGGGGGATACAGACCGATAAACTCATCTTT.

This clone has more than one count but fewer than ten. A much larger clone lies one base from this, so it may be a read error. V is TRDV1 and J is TRDJ1; TRDD3 aligns across 8 bases. V was clipped by 3 bases and J by 0 bases; unmatched bases: 12. The V gene's germline CDR1 is TSWWSYY and CDR2 QGS. This CDR3 comprises 18 residues. As DNA, the CDR3 is TGTGCTCTTGGGGATAGGGGAATGTACTGGGGGTACACCGATAAACTCATCTTT. Translating gives CALGDRGMYWGYTDKLIF.

This clone was observed a handful of times. This chain connects TRDV1 to TRDJ1; D possibly corresponds to TRDD3 (6 bases). The V end lost 4 bases, the J end lost 4 bases, and 16 bases lay between the germline ends. This CDR3 is 15 amino acids long. Germline CDR1 is TSWWSYY and CDR2 is QGS. In DNA, the CDR3 is TGTGCTCTTGGGGCCCGGGGGGGGGACCTCGATAAACTCATCTTT. Protein product: CALGARGGDLDKLIF.

A few counts support this clone. One end of the junction does not line up with germline, which may come from a read error. The chain has TRDV2 and TRDJ1, with unresolved D. This CDR3 region has 9 residues. Germline V CDR1 and CDR2: GEAIGNYY, EKD. CDR3 in amino acids: CSATAKLIF. As DNA, the CDR3 is TGTTCGGCCACCGCTAAACTCATCTTT.

The chain carries TRDV1 and TRDJ1; 12 bases are shared with TRDD3. This CDR3 region has 18 residues. CDR1 is TSWWSYY, CDR2 QGS, per germline. The V gene end was trimmed by 6 bases and the J gene end by 3 bases; junction bases not matched to a gene: 14. CDR3 DNA sequence: TGTGCTCTTGGAGCTCCTACATGTTACTGGGGGATACCCGATAAACTCATCTTT. Translating it yields CALGAPTCYWGIPDKLIF.

As regards this clone: One end of the junction does not line up with germline, which may come from a read error. Other DNA sequences in the sample encode the same CDR3. The rearrangement links TRDV1 to TRDJ1; TRDD3 matches at 9 bases. CDR3 length: 20 residues. Germline CDR1 TSWWSYY, CDR2 QGS. The CDR3: CALGELAGATGGPYTDKLIF. DNA for the CDR3: TGTGCTCTAGGGGAACTCGCGGGGGCTACTGGGGGACCGTACACCGATAAACTCATCTTT.

Comments on this clone: This may be a read error: a much more frequent sequence differs by one nucleotide. The rearrangement joins TRDV2 to TRDJ1; 9 nucleotides agree with TRDD3. The junction had 10 bases not matched to a gene; V was cut back by 6 bases and J by 0 bases. The CDR3 contains 16 residues. The germline V gene encodes CDR1 GEAIGNYY and CDR2 EKD. This CDR3 reads CACRLTGGENTDKLIF. The CDR3 nucleotides are TGTGCCTGTCGCCTGACTGGGGGAGAAAACACCGATAAACTCATCTTT.

The V call is TRDV1, the J call TRDJ1; the D is unclear. V was pared by 9 bases and J by 3 bases, with 20 bases between. The CDR3 has 15 amino acids. CDR1 TSWWSYY and CDR2 QGS come from the germline V gene. Here the CDR3 reads CALTTEYTVADKLIF. The CDR3 DNA follows: TGTGCTCTAACTACGGAGTACACCGTGGCCGATAAACTCATCTTT.

This clone was seen a single time. A much more abundant neighbour one base away suggests this may be a read error. The rearrangement links TRDV1 to TRDJ1; the D gene is possibly TRDD2 (8 bases). The CDR3 has 22 amino acids. CDR1 and CDR2 (germline): TSWWSYY, QGS. Trimming took off 5 bases at V and 0 bases at J, with 34 bases between the two ends. The CDR3 sequence: CALGKPLPSPLGDLRNTDKLIF. CDR3 nucleotides: TGTGCTCTTGGGAAACCCCTTCCTAGCCCATTGGGGGACCTTCGGAACACCGATAAACTCATCTTT.

The sample holds many counts of this clone. The chain links TRDV1 to TRDJ2; no clear D. The V and J ends lost 0 bases and 3 bases respectively, with 11 bases between them. Germline CDR1 and CDR2: TSWWSYY and QGS. CDR3 length: 16 residues. CDR3 DNA sequence: TGTGCTCTTGGGGAACTAGGACACCTTGTGACAGCACAACTCTTCTTT. Its protein is CALGELGHLVTAQLFF.

J is TRDJ1 and V is TRDV1; no clear D. The CDR3 runs to 19 residues. Germline CDR1 is TSWWSYY and CDR2 is QGS. The V end lost 3 bases, the J end lost 0 bases, and 23 bases lay between the germline ends. The CDR3, as DNA: TGTGCTCTTGGGGACTCCCTTGCGCGGGTTCGCCCCCACACCGATAAACTCATCTTT. It specifies CALGDSLARVRPHTDKLIF.

This clone was picked up a small number of times. The chain carries TRDV1 and TRDJ1, with 7 nucleotides matching TRDD3. This CDR3 is 16 amino acids long. V trimming: 4 bases; J trimming: 2 bases; junction bases outside the gene matches: 10. CDR1 and CDR2 from the germline V gene are TSWWSYY and QGS. In DNA, the CDR3 is TGTGCTCTTGGGGCTGGGGGTACGGGACAAACCGATAAACTCATCTTT. It codes for CALGAGGTGQTDKLIF.

This clone was recorded a few times. This same CDR3 is encoded by further DNA sequences in the sample. This sequence joins TRDV1 and TRDJ1; 9 bases align to TRDD3. The germline CDR1 and CDR2 sequences are TSWWSYY and QGS. This CDR3 comprises 21 residues. With 4 bases clipped from V and 2 bases from J, the junction kept 23 bases outside the gene matches. The chain's CDR3 is CALGAPIPTMVLGDLTDKLIF. The CDR3 nucleotides read TGTGCTCTTGGGGCCCCAATTCCTACGATGGTACTGGGGGACCTAACCGATAAACTCATCTTT.

The chain combines TRDV1 with TRDJ1, with 8 bases lining up with TRDD3. The length of the CDR3 is 20 residues. Germline-derived CDR1 and CDR2 are TSWWSYY and QGS. J was trimmed by 1 base and V by 1 base; bases with no gene match: 17. CDR3 amino acids: CALGERLILPSTGGTDKLIF. Written as DNA, the CDR3 is TGTGCTCTTGGGGAACGTCTAATCCTACCTTCTACTGGGGGCACCGATAAACTCATCTTT.

Of note for this clone: This clone may be a read error of a much larger clone one base away. The J gene is TRDJ2, the V gene TRDV1; 11 nucleotides line up with TRDD3. This CDR3 has 16 amino acids. Per germline, CDR1 TSWWSYY and CDR2 QGS. The chain's CDR3 is CALGEHWGILTARLFF. The DNA for the CDR3 is TGTGCTCTTGGGGAGCACTGGGGGATATTGACAGCACGACTCTTCTTT.

The sample holds one count of this clone. A read error is possible here, since a much larger clone lies one base away. Other DNA sequences in the sample encode the same CDR3. V is TRDV2 and J is TRDJ1; 12 bases are shared with TRDD3. V lost 0 bases, J lost 4 bases, and 17 bases stayed unmatched. Germline V lookup: CDR1 GEAIGNYY, CDR2 EKD. The CDR3 spans 20 residues. CDR3 nucleotide sequence: TGTGCCTGTGACACCGGGTTCTTCCTTGTACTGGGGGATACTGGCGATAAACTCATCTTT. It is translated as CACDTGFFLVLGDTGDKLIF.

This clone appeared a few times. Other DNA sequences from this sample encode an identical CDR3 as well. The V call is TRDV1, the J call TRDJ1; 9 bases are a match to TRDD3. The CDR3 sequence is 21 residues long. V gave up 0 bases and J gave up 2 bases; unmatched junction bases: 19. Germline V gives CDR1 TSWWSYY, CDR2 QGS. The CDR3 region is CALGELNGSYELGDGTDKLIF. The CDR3 DNA reads as TGTGCTCTTGGGGAACTTAATGGTTCCTACGAGCTGGGGGATGGGACCGATAAACTCATCTTT.

In regard to this clone: Possible read error: a much larger clone is one base away. The chain joins TRDV1 to TRDJ1; TRDD3 matches 7 bases. Germline V gene data show CDR1 as TSWWSYY and CDR2 as QGS. The CDR3 runs to 19 residues. The ends lost 0 bases at V and 0 bases at J; junction bases unmatched: 13. CDR3 amino acids: CALGELGPGIHQYTDKLIF. The CDR3 coding sequence is TGTGCTCTTGGGGAACTGGGACCTGGGATACACCAATACACCGATAAACTCATCTTT.